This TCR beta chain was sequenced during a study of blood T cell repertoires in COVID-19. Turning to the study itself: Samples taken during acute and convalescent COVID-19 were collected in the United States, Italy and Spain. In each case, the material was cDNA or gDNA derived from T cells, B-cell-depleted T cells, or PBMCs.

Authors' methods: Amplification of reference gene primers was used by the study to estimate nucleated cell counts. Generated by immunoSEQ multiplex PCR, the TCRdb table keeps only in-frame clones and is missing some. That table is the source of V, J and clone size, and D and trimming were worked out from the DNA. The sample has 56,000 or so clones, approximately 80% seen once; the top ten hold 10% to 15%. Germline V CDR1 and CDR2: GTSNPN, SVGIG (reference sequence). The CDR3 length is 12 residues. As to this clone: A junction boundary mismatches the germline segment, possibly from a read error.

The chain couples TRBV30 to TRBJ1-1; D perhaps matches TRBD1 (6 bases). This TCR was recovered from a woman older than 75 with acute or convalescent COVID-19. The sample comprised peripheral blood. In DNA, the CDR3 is TGTGCCCGGAGACAGGCGAACACTGAAGCTTTCTTT. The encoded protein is CARRQANTEAFF. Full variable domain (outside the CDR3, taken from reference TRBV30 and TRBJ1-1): SQTIHQWPATLVQPVGSPLSLECTVEGTSNPNLYWYRQAAGRGLQLLFYSVGIGQISSEVPQNLSASRPQDRQFILSSKKLLLSDSGFYLCARRQANTEAFFGQGTRLTVV.